Following are 16 T cell receptor beta chains from one sample sequenced in a study of shared clonotypes between healthy human individuals. The assay was immunoSEQ multiplex PCR, and TCRdb's table has in-frame clones only and misses some. The data show 2 million to 2.5 million clones, more than 90% seen once. Sequenced sample: naive CD4+ T cells sorted from blood. Subset here: CD45RA+ positively selected. These receptors originate from a man younger than 30 in good health.

The V gene is TRBV7-9, the J gene TRBJ2-7; 7 nucleotides agree with TRBD1. Looked up from germline, CDR1 is SEHNR and CDR2 is FQNEAQ (reference sequence). Unmatched junction bases numbered 9, after V lost 5 bases and J lost 2 bases. The CDR3 consists of 15 residues. The CDR3 DNA is TGTGCCAGCAGCCTTGGACAGGCGGAAGCCTACGAGCAGTACTTC. Its protein is CASSLGQAEAYEQYF. The variable domain in full, with the rest retrieved from reference TRBV7-9 and TRBJ2-7, is DTGVSQNPRHKITKRGQNVTFRCDPISEHNRLYWYRQTLGQGPEFLTYFQNEAQLEKSRLLSDRFSAERPKGSFSTLEIQRTEQGDSAMYLCASSLGQAEAYEQYFGPGTRLTVT.

The chain links TRBV6-1 to TRBJ2-7; no firm D call. This CDR3 is built from 13 residues. V was pared by 2 bases and J by 3 bases, with 8 bases between. CDR1 is MNHNS, CDR2 SASEGT, per germline. In DNA form, the CDR3 reads TGTGCCAGCAGTGAACCAGCTTACTACGAGCAGTACTTC. Translated, it gives CASSEPAYYEQYF.

The V call is TRBV2, the J call TRBJ2-5; 7 nucleotides line up with TRBD1. Germline CDR1 reads SNHLY; CDR2 reads FYNNEI. The V segment lost 5 bases and the J segment 2 bases; nucleotides outside the gene matches: 8. There are 15 residues in the CDR3. The CDR3 coding sequence is TGTGCCAGCAGTCGAACCGGGACAGTACAAGAGACCCAGTACTTC. This encodes CASSRTGTVQETQYF.

The J gene is TRBJ1-1, the V gene TRBV30; a weak D match, TRBD1 (6 bases). The CDR3 length is 17 residues. Trimming pared 3 bases from V and 1 base from J, leaving 21 bases between. Germline loops: CDR1 GTSNPN, CDR2 SVGIG (reference sequence). CDR3 sequence reads: CAWSLPTGKNRNTEAFF. CDR3 nucleotide sequence: TGTGCCTGGAGCTTACCGACAGGAAAAAATAGGAACACTGAAGCTTTCTTT. The full variable domain, completed using reference TRBV30 and TRBJ1-1, is SQTIHQWPATLVQPVGSPLSLECTVEGTSNPNLYWYRQAAGRGLQLLFYSVGIGQISSEVPQNLSASRPQDRQFILSSKKLLLSDSGFYLCAWSLPTGKNRNTEAFFGQGTRLTVV.

The chain carries TRBV2 and TRBJ1-5; the D is unclear. Germline V CDR1 and CDR2: SNHLY, FYNNEI. The V end was cut by 1 base, the J end by 4 bases, with 5 bases between. The CDR3 has 13 residues. The CDR3 loop reads CASSEVMNQPQHF. CDR3 nucleotide sequence: TGTGCCAGCAGTGAAGTTATGAATCAGCCCCAGCATTTT.

The table lists this clone with a count of one. The genes are TRBV7-9 and TRBJ2-7, with no clear D. The CDR3 consists of 11 residues. The V end was cut by 3 bases, the J end by 7 bases, with 7 bases between. Germline V gene sequence: CDR1 SEHNR, CDR2 FQNEAQ (reference sequence). In DNA form, the CDR3 reads TGTGCCAGCAGCTTTTCACAGGAGCAGTACTTC. It codes for CASSFSQEQYF.

The chain couples TRBV27 to TRBJ1-2; D uncertain. V was pared by 2 bases and J by 5 bases, with 21 bases between. Germline CDR1 MNHEY, CDR2 SMNVEV (reference sequence). This CDR3 spans 17 amino acids. The CDR3 DNA reads as TGTGCCAGCAGTTTAGCCGCCCCCACATTAGCGGGATATGGCTACACCTTC. Its translation is CASSLAAPTLAGYGYTF.

The chain recombines TRBV5-4 with TRBJ1-2; D ambiguous. Trimming removed 3 bases from V and 5 bases from J, with 11 bases in between. The CDR3 runs to 13 residues. Germline assignment: CDR1 SGHNT and CDR2 YYREEE (reference sequence). The CDR3 region has the DNA TGTGCCAGCAGCTGGGCCCAGATTTATGGCTACACCTTC. Its translation: CASSWAQIYGYTF.

The V gene is TRBV19, the J gene TRBJ2-4, with TRBD2 matching over 11 bases. Germline CDR1 LNHDA, CDR2 SQIVND (reference sequence). The CDR3 covers 17 residues. Germline trimming cut 3 bases from V and 6 bases from J; bases unmatched to any gene: 10. The CDR3 nucleotides are TGTGCCAGTAGTATTCTTCCCGGGACTAGCGGCGGAAACATTCAGTACTTC. This codes for CASSILPGTSGGNIQYF.

This chain uses TRBV10-3 with TRBJ2-5, with TRBD1 identical over 10 bases. CDR3 length equals 14 residues. Germline trimming cut 7 bases from V and 5 bases from J; bases unmatched to any gene: 7. CDR1 is ENHRY, CDR2 SYGVKD, per germline. Here the CDR3 DNA reads TGTGCCATCAATGACAGGGGGCTGGAGGAGACCCAGTACTTC. Encoded protein: CAINDRGLEETQYF.

The chain links TRBV4-1 to TRBJ2-5, with no clear D. The length of the CDR3 is 16 residues. Per germline, CDR1 MGHRA and CDR2 YSYEKL. V was cut by 3 bases and J by 1 base, with 15 bases left in between. The CDR3 loop is CASSQSTANLQETQYF. DNA of the CDR3: TGCGCCAGCAGCCAGTCGACGGCTAACCTCCAAGAGACCCAGTACTTC.

As concerns this clone: The sample has other DNA sequences that encode this CDR3 too. The chain carries TRBV7-8 and TRBJ2-2; D is unresolved. Per the germline V gene, CDR1 is SGHVS and CDR2 is FQNEAQ. The V end lost 3 bases, the J end lost 1 base, and 6 bases lay between the germline ends. The length of the CDR3 is 14 residues. This CDR3 is CASSLRGNTGELFF. The CDR3 bases are TGTGCCAGCAGCTTGCGAGGGAACACCGGGGAGCTGTTTTTT. Variable domain in full (rest from reference TRBV7-8 and TRBJ2-2): GAGVSQSPRYKVAKRGQDVALRCDPISGHVSLFWYQQALGQGPEFLTYFQNEAQLDKSGLPSDRFFAERPEGSVSTLKIQRTQQEDSAVYLCASSLRGNTGELFFGEGSRLTVL.

This rearrangement joins TRBV2 to TRBJ1-1; D not certain. The germline gives CDR1 SNHLY, CDR2 FYNNEI. The CDR3 consists of 13 residues. The V and J ends lost 3 bases and 2 bases respectively, with 7 bases between them. Here the CDR3 reads CASSEVPNTEAFF. The DNA of the CDR3 is TGTGCCAGCAGTGAGGTACCTAACACTGAAGCTTTCTTT.

The table lists this clone with a count of one. This chain links TRBV30 with TRBJ1-6; D unresolved. The length of the CDR3 is 15 residues. From germline, CDR1 is GTSNPN and CDR2 SVGIG (reference sequence). V lost 2 bases and J 0 bases, leaving 8 bases between the germline ends. CDR3 nucleotide sequence: TGTGCCTGGAGTCGAGGCGGCTCCTATAATTCACCCCTCCACTTT. Translation gives CAWSRGGSYNSPLHF.

V is TRBV5-4 and J is TRBJ2-7; D not resolved. V lost 5 bases to trimming and J lost 7 bases, with 13 bases between them. This CDR3 comprises 12 residues. Germline values: CDR1 SGHNT, CDR2 YYREEE (reference sequence). The CDR3 DNA is TGTGCCAGCAGTCCCCGCCTGGGGGAGCAGTACTTC. It codes for CASSPRLGEQYF.

V is TRBV11-1 and J is TRBJ1-2, with 7 bases identical to TRBD1. Germline trimming cut 2 bases from V and 4 bases from J; bases unmatched to any gene: 10. Germline-derived CDR1 and CDR2 are SGHAT and FQDESV (reference sequence). This CDR3 has 16 amino acids. The CDR3 DNA reads as TGTGCCAGCAGCTTACTCCCCACGACAGGGTTCTATGGCTACACCTTC. As protein: CASSLLPTTGFYGYTF.